This note documents a single T cell receptor (beta chain) sequence. Clones were sequenced by immunoSEQ multiplex PCR, and TCRdb holds only the in-frame ones, with some missing. The repertoire holds about 120,000 clones, with approximately 91% as singletons. The sample comes from a study of T cell responses to AZD1222 COVID-19 vaccine. Germline CDR1 is SGHTS and CDR2 is YDEGEE. The J segment lost 6 bases and the V segment lost 3 bases, leaving 12 bases of the junction unmatched. The CDR3 extends over 17 amino acids. The clonotype was recovered from an adult in good health. The source material was peripheral blood, sampled on day 0 of AZD1222 vaccination. This chain joins TRBV5-8 and TRBJ1-6; 7 nucleotides match TRBD1. CDR3 protein: CASSSAGQGESNSPLHF. CDR3 nucleotides: TGTGCCAGCAGCTCGGCCGGGCAGGGGGAAAGTAATTCACCCCTCCACTTT.